This entry lists 26 T cell receptor beta chains sequenced from one sample in a study of cytomegalovirus exposure and HLA in healthy donors. 13 Jbeta primers and 60 Vbeta primers were used for the PCR. Profiled with immunoSEQ multiplex PCR; TCRdb holds only in-frame clones, not every one. The profile covers 150,000 or so clones, with over 60% appearing a single time and less than 3.5% taken by the ten largest. The sample comprised PBMCs. Every receptor here comes from a woman between 25 and 40 years old in good health and CMV-seropositive.

This clone was seen a few times. V usage is TRBV18 and J usage is TRBJ1-1, with D unclear. Germline V gives CDR1 KGHSH, CDR2 LQKENI. The CDR3 has 16 residues. Trimming pared 5 bases from V and 0 bases from J, leaving 16 bases between. This CDR3 is CASSSGGWEMNTEAFF. Here the CDR3 DNA reads TGTGCCAGCTCAAGCGGTGGTTGGGAAATGAACACTGAAGCTTTCTTT.

J is TRBJ1-5 and V is TRBV18, with a possible D match to TRBD1 (6 bases). V was clipped by 6 bases and J by 1 base, with 13 bases between them. The CDR3 runs to 15 residues. Germline V gives CDR1 KGHSH, CDR2 LQKENI. The CDR3 DNA sequence: TGTGCCAGCTCGCAGGGGTATGGGAGCAATCAGCCCCAGCATTTT. Translating gives CASSQGYGSNQPQHF.

The rearrangement joins TRBV2 to TRBJ1-1; TRBD1 matches 9 bases. This CDR3 contains 15 residues. Germline assignment: CDR1 SNHLY and CDR2 FYNNEI. J was trimmed by 4 bases and V by 6 bases; bases with no gene match: 9. CDR3 sequence: CASSQQGARGTEAFF. DNA of the CDR3: TGTGCCAGCAGCCAACAGGGGGCCCGGGGCACTGAAGCTTTCTTT.

The chain uses TRBV6-1 and TRBJ2-7, with 7 bases lining up with TRBD2. This CDR3 is 14 amino acids long. V lost 4 bases and J lost 5; bases outside the gene matches: 8. Germline V gene sequence: CDR1 MNHNS, CDR2 SASEGT. The CDR3 DNA sequence: TGTGCCAGCAGTGTCCCCTATACTAGCGACGAGCAGTACTTC. This translates into CASSVPYTSDEQYF.

The J gene is TRBJ2-7, the V gene TRBV10-2; TRBD2 is a possible D gene (7 bases). The CDR3 runs to 19 residues. CDR1 is WSHSY, CDR2 SAAADI, per germline. Between the trimmed V and J ends, which lost 4 bases and 3 bases, there was a span of 28 bases. In nucleotides, the CDR3 is TGCGCCAGCAGTGCACGCTTTCTATCCTACAGGGAGGGCCGCTACGAGCAGTACTTC. It encodes CASSARFLSYREGRYEQYF.

The J gene is TRBJ1-4, the V gene TRBV5-1; 8 bases line up with TRBD1. The V segment lost 4 bases and the J segment 4 bases; nucleotides outside the gene matches: 6. This CDR3 region has 15 residues. Looked up from germline, CDR1 is SGHRS and CDR2 is YFSETQ. CDR3 DNA: TGCGCCAGCAGCCTAGGGACAGGAAGTAATGAAAAACTGTTTTTT. Protein: CASSLGTGSNEKLFF.

This clone appeared once. The CDR3: CASSQDPTEETQYF. Here the CDR3 DNA reads TGCGCCAGCAGCCAAGATCCCACTGAGGAGACCCAGTACTTC. This chain links TRBV4-1 with TRBJ2-5, with D unresolved. The V and J ends lost 0 bases and 5 bases respectively, with 10 bases between them. The CDR3 runs to 14 residues. Germline lookup yields CDR1 MGHRA and CDR2 YSYEKL.

V and J are TRBV19 and TRBJ1-1; tentatively, D is TRBD1 (5 bases). Deletions cut 6 bases from V and 1 base from J, with 9 bases between. CDR1 LNHDA and CDR2 SQIVND come from the germline V gene (reference sequence). The CDR3 length is 13 residues. The CDR3 here is CASSVTGNTEAFF. DNA for the CDR3: TGTGCCAGTAGCGTAACAGGGAACACTGAAGCTTTCTTT.

The V and J genes are TRBV25-1 and TRBJ2-7; TRBD1 matches at 8 bases. This CDR3 is built from 15 residues. Germline V gene data show CDR1 as MGHDK and CDR2 as SYGVNS. Losses at the gene ends were 4 bases for V and 3 bases for J; bases not matched to a gene: 8. The CDR3 nucleotides read TGTGCCAGCAGTGGGCGGGACAGGCCTATCTACGAGCAGTACTTC. It translates to CASSGRDRPIYEQYF.

V and J are TRBV7-9 and TRBJ1-1; weak D call: TRBD1 (5 bases). Trimming took off 3 bases at V and 4 bases at J, with 12 bases between the two ends. CDR1 and CDR2 (germline): SEHNR, FQNEAQ (reference sequence). This CDR3 contains 14 residues. The CDR3 loop reads CASSLTGGGTEAFF. CDR3 DNA: TGTGCCAGCAGCTTGACCGGGGGGGGCACTGAAGCTTTCTTT.

This clone occurred once. The V call is TRBV10-1, the J call TRBJ2-6; possibly TRBD1 for D (5 bases). The CDR3 extends over 15 amino acids. Germline V gene lookup returns CDR1 WNHNN and CDR2 SYGVQD (reference sequence). Between the trimmed V and J ends, which lost 7 bases and 4 bases, there was a span of 14 bases. The CDR3 DNA follows: TGCGCCAGCACCTCAGGGATCCTCGGGGCCAACGTCCTGACTTTC. It codes for CASTSGILGANVLTF.

This clone has a handful of counts. The CDR3 reads CASSARSLQGWGEAFF. CDR3 DNA sequence: TGTGCCAGCAGCGCCCGGTCTTTACAGGGATGGGGTGAAGCTTTCTTT. This rearrangement joins TRBV9 to TRBJ1-1, with a weak D call TRBD1 (6 bases). V dropped 3 bases and J dropped 7 bases, with 22 bases sitting between them. CDR3 length: 16 amino acids. Germline lookup yields CDR1 SGDLS and CDR2 YYNGEE.

This clone was detected once. The V call is TRBV7-6, the J call TRBJ1-2; the D gene is possibly TRBD1 (5 bases). The germline gives CDR1 SGHVS, CDR2 FNYEAQ. The CDR3 extends over 13 amino acids. V was clipped by 5 bases and J by 7 bases, with 14 bases between them. CDR3 loop: CASSPMGLGGYTF. For the CDR3, the DNA is TGTGCCAGCAGCCCCATGGGGCTAGGTGGCTACACCTTC.

Only a few counts were recorded for this clone. The V call is TRBV5-4, the J call TRBJ2-7, with TRBD2 matching 10 bases. Trimming removed 3 bases from V and 5 bases from J; junction bases left unmatched: 8. The CDR3 spans 15 residues. Per germline, CDR1 SGHNT and CDR2 YYREEE (reference sequence). CDR3 coding DNA: TGTGCCAGCAGCTCAAGCGGGAGGGCCGGGGACGAGCAGTACTTC. Translating gives CASSSSGRAGDEQYF.

The chain couples TRBV29-1 to TRBJ2-5, with D possibly TRBD2 on 5 matching bases. Trimming cost V 2 bases and J 4 bases, with 14 bases left between them. Germline V CDR1 and CDR2: SQVTM, ANQGSEA. This CDR3 has 14 residues. Here the CDR3 reads CSVESLEGLETQYF. DNA of the CDR3: TGCAGCGTTGAAAGTCTTGAGGGATTAGAGACCCAGTACTTC. The variable domain in full, completed from reference TRBV29-1 and TRBJ2-5, reads SAVISQKPSRDICQRGTSLTIQCQVDSQVTMMFWYRQQPGQSLTLIATANQGSEATYESGFVIDKFPISRPNLTFSTLTVSNMSPEDSSIYLCSVESLEGLETQYFGPGTRLLVL.

The V and J genes are TRBV13 and TRBJ2-3; 8 bases are shared with TRBD1. This CDR3 is 16 amino acids long. CDR1 and CDR2 from the germline V gene are PRHDT and FYEKMQ (reference sequence). The trim removed 5 bases at V and 0 bases at J, leaving 7 bases unmatched. The CDR3 sequence is CASSPNRGTSTDTQYF. As DNA, the CDR3 is TGTGCCAGCAGCCCAAACAGGGGGACTAGCACAGATACGCAGTATTTT.

The CDR3, as DNA: TGTGCCAGCAGCCAGACTAGCGGCTACGAGCAGTACTTC. Translated: CASSQTSGYEQYF. The genes are TRBV7-9 and TRBJ2-7; 9 bases match TRBD2. V trimming: 5 bases; J trimming: 3 bases; junction bases outside the gene matches: 2. Germline assignment: CDR1 SEHNR and CDR2 FQNEAQ (reference sequence). There are 13 residues in the CDR3.

This chain connects TRBV28 to TRBJ2-7; 7 nucleotides line up with TRBD1. Germline V gene sequence: CDR1 MDHEN, CDR2 SYDVKM. V lost 5 bases, J lost 1 base, and 8 bases stayed unmatched. This CDR3 has 15 residues. CDR3: CASSGWTGSSYEQYF. The CDR3 DNA reads TGTGCCAGCAGTGGCTGGACAGGCTCATCCTACGAGCAGTACTTC.

The chain recombines TRBV6-5 with TRBJ1-1, with D possibly TRBD1 on 5 matching bases. Trimming left V 5 bases short and J 1 base short, with 11 bases between. This CDR3 region has 14 residues. Germline loops: CDR1 MNHEY, CDR2 SVGAGI. The CDR3 sequence is CASSTGGGNTEAFF. The CDR3 DNA reads as TGTGCCAGCAGTACCGGGGGGGGGAACACTGAAGCTTTCTTT.

The CDR3 region has the DNA TGTGCCAGCAGCATCGACACCTACGAGCAGTACTTC. Its translation is CASSIDTYEQYF. This chain connects TRBV5-4 to TRBJ2-7; unclear D gene. Looked up from germline, CDR1 is SGHNT and CDR2 is YYREEE (reference sequence). V was cut by 4 bases and J by 2 bases, with 7 bases left in between. The CDR3 loop spans 12 amino acids.

J is TRBJ2-7 and V is TRBV6-1, with 8 bases matching TRBD1. V shed 10 bases and J 1 base; nucleotides not matched to a gene: 9. Germline V gene data show CDR1 as MNHNS and CDR2 as SASEGT. The CDR3 loop spans 14 amino acids. CDR3 in DNA: TGTGCCACCAAGGTGACAGGGGCGTCCTACGAGCAGTACTTC. It codes for CATKVTGASYEQYF.

This chain links TRBV2 with TRBJ2-7, with D tentatively TRBD1 (6 bases). Between the trimmed V and J ends, which lost 7 bases and 3 bases, there was a span of 16 bases. Per germline, CDR1 SNHLY and CDR2 FYNNEI. The CDR3 consists of 14 residues. The CDR3 is CASTRDISYYEQYF. As DNA, the CDR3 is TGTGCCAGCACCCGGGACATTTCTTACTACGAGCAGTACTTC.

A few counts support this clone. V and J are TRBV2 and TRBJ1-5, with unresolved D. The CDR3 loop spans 12 amino acids. The germline V gene encodes CDR1 SNHLY and CDR2 FYNNEI. Trimming took 9 bases from V and 6 from J, leaving 12 bases between them. CDR3 amino acids: CASNGEGQPQHF. The CDR3, as DNA: TGTGCCAGTAACGGCGAGGGTCAGCCCCAGCATTTT.

This clone came up a few times. The chain recombines TRBV6-5 with TRBJ2-5; perhaps TRBD2 as D (5 bases). Per the germline V gene, CDR1 is MNHEY and CDR2 is SVGAGI. This CDR3 spans 15 amino acids. Trimming cost V 4 bases and J 1 base, with 13 bases left between them. CDR3: CASSSDKDFQETQYF. The DNA of the CDR3 is TGTGCCAGCAGTTCCGACAAGGACTTCCAAGAGACCCAGTACTTC.

The rearrangement uses TRBV7-7 and TRBJ2-5; a possible D gene is TRBD2 (8 bases). This CDR3 contains 13 residues. The germline V gene has CDR1 SSHAT and CDR2 FNYEAQ (reference sequence). The CDR3 DNA reads TGTGCTAGCGGGATTAACAGGGGTGAGACCCAGTACTTC. Translating it yields CASGINRGETQYF.

This clone was counted a few times. V and J are TRBV4-2 and TRBJ1-3; 11 nucleotides agree with TRBD1. The CDR3 is made up of 17 amino acids. Trimming removed 3 bases from V and 4 bases from J; junction bases left unmatched: 8. Germline assignment: CDR1 LGHNA and CDR2 YNFKEQ. The CDR3 region has the DNA TGTGCCAGCAGCCAGGGAGGACAGGGGGCAGGGGGAAACACCATATATTTT. Protein sequence: CASSQGGQGAGGNTIYF.